This TCR beta chain originates from a study of control samples from healthy donors and cancer patients. Method: immunoSEQ multiplex PCR; TCRdb's copy keeps in-frame clones and lacks some. This table holds 100,000 to 150,000 clones, 92% found once. Germline lookup yields CDR1 SQVTM and CDR2 ANQGSEA. Trimming took 6 bases from V and 4 from J; bases not matched to a gene: 9. This CDR3 comprises 15 residues. The sequence was obtained from a woman between 50 and 59 years old in good health. The chain carries TRBV29-1 and TRBJ2-1; 10 nucleotides align to TRBD2. Sequenced input: blood. The CDR3 sequence: CSVEGGTSVYNEQFF. The CDR3 DNA reads as TGCAGCGTGGAGGGTGGGACTAGCGTATACAATGAGCAGTTCTTC.